This record concerns one T cell receptor (beta chain) sequence. Donors gave 9 to 10 milliliters of peripheral blood apiece. Per-sample PBMC isolation yielded at least 6 million cells. The record originates from a study of blood T cells in healthy people across ages. Combining a sample-barcoded 5' primer with a J-beta primer mix, a second PCR ran for roughly 7 to 11 cycles. CDR3-containing paired-end reads numbering at least 2.5 million came from each sample. TCRdb fed the 5' RACE reads into MiXCR, producing one record per CDR3 protein. Among approximately 800,000 distinct CDR3 sequences listed, around half were seen once. The J segment lost 7 bases and the V segment lost 4 bases, leaving 10 bases of the junction unmatched. Germline CDR1 reads ENHRY; CDR2 reads SYGVKD. The CDR3 length is 15 residues.

Sequencing was performed on blood. The genes are TRBV10-3 and TRBJ1-5, with 7 bases fitting TRBD1. This clonotype was obtained from an older man in good health. The CDR3 nucleotides read TGTGCCATCAGTGTGAATCCAGGGGGGAACCAGCCCCAGCATTTT. This translates into CAISVNPGGNQPQHF.